This TCR beta chain was sequenced in a study of T cell responses to AZD1222 COVID-19 vaccine. TCRdb's copy holds only in-frame clones and misses some; the assay was immunoSEQ multiplex PCR. The top ten clones hold approximately 4.2% of a sample with fewer than 85,000 clones, about 92% of them seen once. Overall study results and limits: Clonal diversity may have been underestimated, and the donors were mostly white British, with more females than males.

This clone showed up just once. Its target is not known. Trimming took 5 bases from V and 7 from J; bases not matched to a gene: 13. Germline V gene sequence: CDR1 SGHNT, CDR2 YENEEA. The CDR3 has 15 residues. The V call is TRBV11-3, the J call TRBJ1-2; the match to TRBD1 covers 7 bases. This TCR derives from an adult in good health. Sequencing was performed on peripheral blood, taken on day 0 of AZD1222 vaccination. The CDR3: CASSMTGNAIPGYTF. CDR3 nucleotide sequence: TGTGCCAGCAGCATGACAGGGAATGCTATACCTGGCTACACCTTC.